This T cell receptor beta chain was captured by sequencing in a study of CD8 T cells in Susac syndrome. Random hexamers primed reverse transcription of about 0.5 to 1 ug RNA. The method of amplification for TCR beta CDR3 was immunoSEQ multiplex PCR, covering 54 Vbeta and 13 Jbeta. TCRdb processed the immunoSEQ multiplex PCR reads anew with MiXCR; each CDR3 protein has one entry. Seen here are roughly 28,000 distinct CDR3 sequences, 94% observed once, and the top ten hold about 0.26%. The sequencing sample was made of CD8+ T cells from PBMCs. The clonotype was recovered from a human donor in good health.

As DNA, the CDR3 is TGTGCCATCAGTCACGGCGGGGGGGCACAAGAGACCCAGTACTTC. Translation gives CAISHGGGAQETQYF. This chain joins TRBV10-3 and TRBJ2-5; 9 bases align to TRBD2. Germline V gives CDR1 ENHRY, CDR2 SYGVKD. The ends lost 5 bases at V and 2 bases at J; junction bases unmatched: 6. This CDR3 contains 15 residues.